Reported below is one T cell receptor beta chain. Repertoires were generated with immunoSEQ multiplex PCR, while TCRdb's copy carries only in-frame clones and drops some. Of roughly 30,000 clones in the sample, 55% to 75% are singletons; the top ten hold under 25%. The data belong to a study of blood T cell repertoires in COVID-19. Overall study: Sites across the United States, Italy and Spain contributed samples from acute and convalescent COVID-19. Sources were T cells, B-cell-depleted T cells, or PBMCs; the material itself was cDNA or gDNA.

The CDR3 spans 13 residues. With 6 bases removed from V and 1 base from J, the gap between germline ends came to 9 bases. This chain joins TRBV12-3 or TRBV12-4 and TRBJ1-1; the D gene is possibly TRBD1 (6 bases). The receptor comes from a boy aged 2 to 10 with active or convalescent COVID-19. Sequenced: peripheral blood. The CDR3 DNA sequence: TGTGCCAGCAGACAGGGCCGGAACACTGAAGCTTTCTTT. It codes for CASRQGRNTEAFF.